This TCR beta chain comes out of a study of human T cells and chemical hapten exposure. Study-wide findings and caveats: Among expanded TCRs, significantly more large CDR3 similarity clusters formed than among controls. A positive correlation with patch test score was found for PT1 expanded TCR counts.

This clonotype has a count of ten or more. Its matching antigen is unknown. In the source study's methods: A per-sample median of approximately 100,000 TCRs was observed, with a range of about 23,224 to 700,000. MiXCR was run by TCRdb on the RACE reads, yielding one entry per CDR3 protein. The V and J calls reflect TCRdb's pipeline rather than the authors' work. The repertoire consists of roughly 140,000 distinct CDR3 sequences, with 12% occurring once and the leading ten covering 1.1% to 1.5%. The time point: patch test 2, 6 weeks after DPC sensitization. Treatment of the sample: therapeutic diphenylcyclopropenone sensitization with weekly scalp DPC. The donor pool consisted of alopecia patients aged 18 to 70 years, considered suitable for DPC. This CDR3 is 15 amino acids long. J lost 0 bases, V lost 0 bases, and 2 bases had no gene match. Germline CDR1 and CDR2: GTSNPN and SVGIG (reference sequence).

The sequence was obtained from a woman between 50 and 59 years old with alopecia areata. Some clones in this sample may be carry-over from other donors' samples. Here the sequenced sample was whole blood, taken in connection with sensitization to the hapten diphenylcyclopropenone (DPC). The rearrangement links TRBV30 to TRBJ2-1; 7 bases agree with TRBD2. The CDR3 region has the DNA TGTGCCTGGAGTGTAGGCGGGAGCTCCTACAATGAGCAGTTCTTC. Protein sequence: CAWSVGGSSYNEQFF.